What follows are 24 T cell receptor beta chains derived from one specimen sequenced in a study of shared clonotypes between healthy human individuals. Generated by immunoSEQ multiplex PCR, the TCRdb table keeps only in-frame clones and is missing some. Among roughly 2 million clones listed, approximately 95% were seen once. Sequenced sample: naive CD4+ T cells sorted from blood. Sample subset: CD45RA+ positively selected. These receptor sequences come from a man between 18 and 35 years old in good health.

The chain combines TRBV30 with TRBJ1-5, with D possibly being TRBD1 (6 bases). The CDR3 is 14 amino acids. Germline V gives CDR1 GTSNPN, CDR2 SVGIG (reference sequence). For the CDR3, the DNA is TGTGCTAGTTCAGGGGCTTATAGCAATCAGCCCCAGCATTTT. It yields the protein CASSGAYSNQPQHF.

The V and J genes are TRBV2 and TRBJ2-1, with D perhaps matching TRBD2 (6 bases). Germline-derived CDR1 and CDR2 are SNHLY and FYNNEI. V was cut by 3 bases and J by 6 bases, with 12 bases left in between. The CDR3 consists of 14 residues. The CDR3 spells CASSERGGTNEQFF. CDR3 bases: TGTGCCAGCAGTGAGCGTGGGGGGACCAATGAGCAGTTCTTC.

The V call is TRBV2, the J call TRBJ1-5; D gene uncertain. CDR1 and CDR2 from the germline V gene are SNHLY and FYNNEI. Deletions cut 4 bases from V and 2 bases from J, with 9 bases between. The CDR3 has 14 residues. CDR3 protein: CASSVEEGNQPQHF. The CDR3 DNA sequence: TGTGCCAGCAGTGTGGAGGAGGGCAATCAGCCCCAGCATTTT.

This sequence joins TRBV19 and TRBJ1-2; a possible D gene is TRBD1 (6 bases). This CDR3 comprises 14 residues. In germline, CDR1 is LNHDA, CDR2 SQIVND (reference sequence). V shed 6 bases and J shed 6 bases, with 17 bases lying between them. CDR3 DNA sequence: TGTGCCAGTAGCGGGCGGGGGGCAGTGGATGGCTACACCTTC. This sequence encodes CASSGRGAVDGYTF.

The V and J genes are TRBV7-3 and TRBJ2-1; 7 bases map to TRBD2. CDR3 length equals 13 residues. V lost 5 bases to trimming and J lost 9 bases; unmatched junction nucleotides: 7. The germline gives CDR1 SGHTA, CDR2 FQGTGA. The CDR3 DNA reads TGTGCCAGCAGCCACGGACTAGTTGGTGAGCAGTTCTTC. Protein product: CASSHGLVGEQFF.

V and J are TRBV10-3 and TRBJ2-3, with D possibly matching TRBD1 (6 bases). Between the trimmed V and J ends, which lost 6 bases and 1 base, there was a span of 11 bases. The CDR3 consists of 14 residues. Per germline, CDR1 ENHRY and CDR2 SYGVKD. CDR3 DNA: TGTGCCATCAGGGAGACAGGTCGCACAGATACGCAGTATTTT. It codes for CAIRETGRTDTQYF.

This clone was recorded once. The chain links TRBV6-5 to TRBJ2-7; a possible D gene is TRBD1 (6 bases). The CDR3 spans 15 residues. Trimming took 7 bases from V and 2 from J, leaving 18 bases between them. Germline values: CDR1 MNHEY, CDR2 SVGAGI. This CDR3 is CASKLGTHQTYEQYF. Written as DNA, the CDR3 is TGTGCCAGCAAATTAGGGACACACCAAACCTACGAGCAGTACTTC.

The chain carries TRBV27 and TRBJ2-3, with TRBD2 matching over 8 bases. Germline CDR1 is MNHEY and CDR2 is SMNVEV (reference sequence). The CDR3 runs to 16 residues. Losses at the gene ends were 2 bases for V and 3 bases for J; bases not matched to a gene: 7. The chain's CDR3 is CASSLIGGGPTDTQYF. In nucleotides, the CDR3 is TGTGCCAGCAGTTTAATCGGGGGGGGGCCGACAGATACGCAGTATTTT.

The gene calls are TRBV6-5 and TRBJ1-4, with a possible D match to TRBD1 (6 bases). Deletions cut 0 bases from V and 6 bases from J, with 11 bases between. The CDR3 totals 15 residues. Germline V lookup: CDR1 MNHEY, CDR2 SVGAGI. CDR3 residues: CASSYSEGVYEKLFF. The CDR3 DNA reads TGTGCCAGCAGTTACTCGGAGGGGGTTTATGAAAAACTGTTTTTT.

This sequence joins TRBV6-1 and TRBJ2-3; either TRBD1 or TRBD2 may fit D (5 bases each). Germline assignment: CDR1 MNHNS and CDR2 SASEGT. Trimming stripped 1 base from V and 8 bases from J, with 13 bases between. The CDR3 totals 14 residues. CDR3 protein: CASSEGGPGSTQYF. The CDR3 nucleotides are TGTGCCAGCAGTGAAGGGGGCCCTGGGAGTACGCAGTATTTT.

The chain joins TRBV9 to TRBJ1-6; no clear D. The CDR3 has 16 residues. In germline, CDR1 is SGDLS, CDR2 YYNGEE. V was pared by 4 bases and J by 5 bases, with 16 bases between. For the CDR3, the DNA is TGTGCCAGCAGCACCGACGTCACAGAGAATAATTCACCCCTCCACTTT. Its translation: CASSTDVTENNSPLHF.

The V and J genes are TRBV10-3 and TRBJ2-1, with D perhaps TRBD1 (5 bases). V lost 2 bases, J lost 15 bases, and 11 bases lay in between. The length of the CDR3 is 11 residues. CDR1 and CDR2 (germline): ENHRY, SYGVKD. This CDR3 is CAISEAQGRFF. CDR3 DNA sequence: TGTGCCATCAGTGAGGCGCAGGGCCGGTTCTTC.

The chain has TRBV11-2 and TRBJ2-1, with D tentatively TRBD1 or TRBD2 (5 bases each). Looked up from germline, CDR1 is SGHAT and CDR2 is FQNNGV. Trimming took off 4 bases at V and 14 bases at J, with 15 bases between the two ends. CDR3 length: 12 residues. The CDR3 DNA sequence: TGTGCCAGCAGCTCCCGGGACCATGGGAAGTTCTTC. This encodes CASSSRDHGKFF.

The gene calls are TRBV6-6 and TRBJ1-4; unclear D gene. The CDR3 is 13 residues long. The germline V and J ends were trimmed by 5 bases and 5 bases, with 9 bases remaining between them. Germline-derived CDR1 and CDR2 are MNHNY and SVGAGI (reference sequence). DNA of the CDR3: TGTGCCAGCAGTGCGCAGGTCAATGAAAAACTGTTTTTT. Translating it yields CASSAQVNEKLFF.

V gene TRBV10-3 combines with J gene TRBJ1-1, with D uncertain. The CDR3 spans 12 residues. Per the germline V gene, CDR1 is ENHRY and CDR2 is SYGVKD. V was clipped by 7 bases and J by 4 bases, with 10 bases between them. CDR3 loop: CAIKWGGTEAFF. The CDR3 coding sequence is TGTGCCATCAAGTGGGGTGGCACTGAAGCTTTCTTT.

Here the CDR3 reads CASALTLNNSPLHF. DNA of the CDR3: TGTGCCAGCGCCTTGACACTAAATAATTCACCCCTCCACTTT. The J gene is TRBJ1-6, the V gene TRBV6-6; D is unresolved. Germline values: CDR1 MNHNY, CDR2 SVGAGI (reference sequence). The CDR3 is 14 amino acids. V dropped 8 bases and J dropped 5 bases, with 13 bases sitting between them.

The V gene is TRBV6-5, the J gene TRBJ2-2; 9 nucleotides align to TRBD2. Trimming took 7 bases from V and 8 from J; bases not matched to a gene: 11. CDR1 and CDR2 (germline): MNHEY, SVGAGI. The CDR3 extends over 15 amino acids. This CDR3 is CASTRAAGGGGELFF. The CDR3, as DNA: TGTGCCAGCACCCGGGCAGCGGGGGGTGGAGGGGAGCTGTTTTTT.

As for this clone: The same CDR3 can be traced to other DNA sequences in this sample. The J gene is TRBJ2-7, the V gene TRBV5-1, with a tentative D call TRBD1 (5 bases). The germline V gene has CDR1 SGHRS and CDR2 YFSETQ. The CDR3 is made up of 13 amino acids. Trimming took off 2 bases at V and 4 bases at J, with 10 bases between the two ends. In DNA, the CDR3 is TGCGCCAGCAGCTTAACTTCAGGGTACGAGCAGTACTTC. This encodes CASSLTSGYEQYF.

This chain uses TRBV5-1 with TRBJ2-7, with D possibly being TRBD1 (6 bases). Between the trimmed V and J ends, which lost 4 bases and 3 bases, there was a span of 17 bases. The CDR3 extends over 15 amino acids. Germline V gene data show CDR1 as SGHRS and CDR2 as YFSETQ. This CDR3 reads CASSPGQHPVYEQYF. The CDR3 DNA is TGCGCCAGCAGCCCTGGACAGCATCCCGTCTACGAGCAGTACTTC.

The CDR3 is CASSYWGLNTEAFF. CDR3 bases: TGTGCCAGTAGTTATTGGGGGTTGAACACTGAAGCTTTCTTT. The chain couples TRBV19 to TRBJ1-1; D is perhaps TRBD1 (5 bases). Per the germline V gene, CDR1 is LNHDA and CDR2 is SQIVND (reference sequence). Trimming stripped 5 bases from V and 0 bases from J, with 10 bases between. The CDR3 loop spans 14 amino acids.

The V call is TRBV7-2, the J call TRBJ2-6; TRBD1 aligns across 7 bases. The germline gives CDR1 SGHTA, CDR2 FQGNSA. Losses at the gene ends were 4 bases for V and 5 bases for J; bases not matched to a gene: 5. This CDR3 comprises 15 residues. CDR3 DNA: TGTGCCAGCAGCTCGGGACAGAGCTGGGCCAACGTCCTGACTTTC. Protein product: CASSSGQSWANVLTF.

The chain uses TRBV30 and TRBJ2-7; 10 nucleotides agree with TRBD2. The J segment lost 0 bases and the V segment lost 5 bases, leaving 1 base of the junction unmatched. CDR3 length: 13 amino acids. CDR1 and CDR2 from the germline V gene are GTSNPN and SVGIG (reference sequence). In nucleotides, the CDR3 is TGTGCCTGGGGACTAGCGGCCTCCTACGAGCAGTACTTC. Its protein product is CAWGLAASYEQYF. The full variable domain, its missing parts supplied by reference TRBV30 and TRBJ2-7, is SQTIHQWPATLVQPVGSPLSLECTVEGTSNPNLYWYRQAAGRGLQLLFYSVGIGQISSEVPQNLSASRPQDRQFILSSKKLLLSDSGFYLCAWGLAASYEQYFGPGTRLTVT.

J is TRBJ2-1 and V is TRBV27; 12 bases match TRBD2. The CDR3 spans 15 residues. J gave up 7 bases and V 6 bases, and 7 bases lay outside the gene matches. Germline V gene data show CDR1 as MNHEY and CDR2 as SMNVEV (reference sequence). The chain's CDR3 is CASRLAGGAGNEQFF. The CDR3 DNA follows: TGTGCCAGCAGGCTAGCGGGGGGGGCCGGTAATGAGCAGTTCTTC.

The chain has TRBV28 and TRBJ1-2; 9 bases map to TRBD1. This CDR3 region has 15 residues. Trimming took 1 base from V and 6 from J; bases not matched to a gene: 6. The germline gives CDR1 MDHEN, CDR2 SYDVKM. This chain's CDR3 is CASSLSGQGIDGYTF. In nucleotides, the CDR3 is TGTGCCAGCAGTTTATCGGGACAGGGAATCGATGGCTACACCTTC.